This T cell receptor (beta chain) came from a study of beta chain features in type 1 diabetes. In the study overall: Across every sample, about 100 million sorted cells were examined in total.

J was trimmed by 2 bases and V by 3 bases; bases with no gene match: 2. CDR1 is SGHTA and CDR2 is FQGNSA in the germline V gene. The CDR3 sequence is 14 residues long. On this clone itself: Its antigen is not known.

The study reverse transcribed the entire isolated RNA, so it sequenced expressed TCRB transcripts. Method: immunoSEQ multiplex PCR; TCRdb's copy keeps in-frame clones and lacks some. The sample contains 500,000 to 850,000 clones, roughly 13% of which appear only once. Study-level findings and limits: In all four CD4+ subsets, TCRB CDR3 length was significantly, moderately reduced in type 1 diabetes.

The V gene is TRBV7-2, the J gene TRBJ2-5; 8 bases match TRBD1. Sequencing was done on a sample of naive CD4+ T cells from blood. The source of this sequence is a man between 18 and 35 years old with type 1 diabetes. The DNA of the CDR3 is TGTGCCAGCAGCTTCTACAGGGGGCAAGAGACCCAGTACTTC. It encodes CASSFYRGQETQYF.